The 5 T cell receptor beta chains reported below all come from one sample, sequenced in a study of blood T cell repertoires in COVID-19. Sequencing was performed with immunoSEQ multiplex PCR; in TCRdb, only in-frame clones are kept and a portion is missing. The repertoire has tens of thousands of clones, about 91% of them found once; the top ten carry about 7%. Input material: peripheral blood. The source is a man in his forties or fifties with COVID-19, enrolled during active disease.

The J gene is TRBJ2-2, the V gene TRBV10-3; 9 positions agree with TRBD1. CDR1 ENHRY and CDR2 SYGVKD come from the germline V gene. Trimming cost V 4 bases and J 4 bases; bases outside gene matches: 7. This CDR3 is 16 amino acids long. The CDR3 DNA follows: TGTGCCATCAGTGGACGGGACAGGGCTGCCACCGGGGAGCTGTTTTTT. Translation gives CAISGRDRAATGELFF.

The chain has TRBV10-2 and TRBJ2-1, with TRBD2 matching 11 bases. The CDR3 contains 15 residues. V lost 6 bases and J lost 7; bases outside the gene matches: 8. From germline, CDR1 is WSHSY and CDR2 SAAADI. CDR3 nucleotides: TGCGCCAGCAGGAATAGCGGGGGGGCCGTTAATGAGCAGTTCTTC. Translated, it gives CASRNSGGAVNEQFF.

V is TRBV7-6 and J is TRBJ2-6; TRBD2 aligns across 7 bases. Germline V gene lookup returns CDR1 SGHVS and CDR2 FNYEAQ. J lost 2 bases, V lost 0 bases, and 7 bases had no gene match. CDR3 length: 18 residues. CDR3 DNA: TGTGCCAGCAGCTTAGCGACCAGCGGGGAGCCTGGGGCCAACGTCCTGACTTTC. Translation gives CASSLATSGEPGANVLTF.

V usage is TRBV6-5 and J usage is TRBJ1-4, with 7 bases fitting TRBD1. The J segment lost 3 bases and the V segment lost 2 bases, leaving 3 bases of the junction unmatched. In germline, CDR1 is MNHEY, CDR2 SVGAGI. The CDR3 loop spans 15 amino acids. The CDR3 DNA is TGTGCCAGCAGTTACGCCGGGACAGCTAATGAAAAACTGTTTTTT. Translated: CASSYAGTANEKLFF.

The chain combines TRBV6-5 with TRBJ1-2; the D gene is possibly TRBD1 (6 bases). Deletions cut 9 bases from V and 7 bases from J, with 18 bases between. The CDR3 runs to 13 residues. Germline loops: CDR1 MNHEY, CDR2 SVGAGI. The DNA for the CDR3 is TGTGCCAGTTCCTTCACAGGGAGTAGTGGCTACACCTTC. Encoded protein: CASSFTGSSGYTF.